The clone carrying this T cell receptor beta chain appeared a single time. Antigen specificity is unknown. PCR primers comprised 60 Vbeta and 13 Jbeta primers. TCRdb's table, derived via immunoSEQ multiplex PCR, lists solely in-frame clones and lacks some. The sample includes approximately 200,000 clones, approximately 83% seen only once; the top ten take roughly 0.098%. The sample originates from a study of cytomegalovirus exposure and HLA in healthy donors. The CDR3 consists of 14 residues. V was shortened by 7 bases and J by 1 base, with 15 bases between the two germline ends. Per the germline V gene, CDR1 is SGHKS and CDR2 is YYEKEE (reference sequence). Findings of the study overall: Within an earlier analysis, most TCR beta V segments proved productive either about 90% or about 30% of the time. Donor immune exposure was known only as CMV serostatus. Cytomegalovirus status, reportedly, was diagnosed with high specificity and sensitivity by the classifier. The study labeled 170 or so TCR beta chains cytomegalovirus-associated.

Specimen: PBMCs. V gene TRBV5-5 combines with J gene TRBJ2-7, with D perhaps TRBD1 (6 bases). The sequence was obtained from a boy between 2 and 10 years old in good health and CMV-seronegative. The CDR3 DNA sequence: TGTGCCAGCCGACCGCGACAGGTTTCCTACGAGCAGTACTTC. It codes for CASRPRQVSYEQYF.